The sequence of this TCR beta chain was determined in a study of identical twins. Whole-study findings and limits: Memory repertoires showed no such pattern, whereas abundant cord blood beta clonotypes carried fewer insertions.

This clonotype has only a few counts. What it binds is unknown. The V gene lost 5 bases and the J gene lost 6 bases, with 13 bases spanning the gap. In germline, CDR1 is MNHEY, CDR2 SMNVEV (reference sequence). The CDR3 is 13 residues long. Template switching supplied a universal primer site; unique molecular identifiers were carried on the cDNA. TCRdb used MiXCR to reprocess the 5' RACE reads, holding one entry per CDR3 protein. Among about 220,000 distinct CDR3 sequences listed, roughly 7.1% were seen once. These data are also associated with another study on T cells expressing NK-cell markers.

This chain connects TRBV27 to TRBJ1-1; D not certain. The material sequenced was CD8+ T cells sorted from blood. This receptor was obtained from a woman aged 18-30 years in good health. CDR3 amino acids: CASSNTGRAEAFF. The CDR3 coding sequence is TGTGCCAGCAGTAATACGGGGAGGGCTGAAGCTTTCTTT.